This T cell receptor (beta chain) was captured by sequencing in a study of technical replicates of blood from a handful of donors. This CDR3 comprises 15 residues. Trimming shortened V by 1 base and J by 6 bases, and 13 bases separated the two germline ends. Germline assignment: CDR1 MGHRA and CDR2 YSYEKL. Measured with immunoSEQ multiplex PCR; TCRdb has only the in-frame clones, and not every one. The sample has 65,000 to 95,000 clones, 95% to 98% seen once. Sequences were obtained from T cells isolated from PBMCs. The chain uses TRBV4-1 and TRBJ2-1; perhaps TRBD2 as D (6 bases). The clonotype was recovered from a human donor in good health. The CDR3 sequence is CASSQGIPRGNEQFF. The CDR3 nucleotides read TGCGCCAGCAGCCAAGGGATACCGCGGGGCAATGAGCAGTTCTTC.